The sample holds one count of the clone carrying this TCR beta chain. The antigen is undetermined. The sample originates from a study of cytomegalovirus exposure and HLA in healthy donors. Study-wide findings and caveats: The productive fraction for most TCR beta V segments was about 87% or about 30% in an earlier analysis.

Primers included in the PCR were 60 Vbeta and 13 Jbeta primers. The repertoire was sequenced with immunoSEQ multiplex PCR; TCRdb's copy has only in-frame clones and lacks some. The sample shows 140,000 to 150,000 clones, roughly 87% of them seen only once. This CDR3 is 13 amino acids long. V shed 4 bases and J 7 bases; nucleotides not matched to a gene: 5. Looked up from germline, CDR1 is SNHLY and CDR2 is FYNNEI. The chain couples TRBV2 to TRBJ2-7; 9 nucleotides line up with TRBD2. The sample taken for sequencing was PBMCs. This sequence was found in a woman aged 40 to 50 in good health and CMV-seronegative. CDR3 nucleotide sequence: TGTGCCAGCAGTGTAGCGGGGGCTGGGGAGCAGTACTTC. Its protein is CASSVAGAGEQYF. Full variable domain (missing parts from reference TRBV2 and TRBJ2-7): EPEVTQTPSHQVTQMGQEVILRCVPISNHLYFYWYRQILGQKVEFLVSFYNNEISEKSEIFDDQFSVERPDGSNFTLKIRSTKLEDSAMYFCASSVAGAGEQYFGPGTRLTVT.